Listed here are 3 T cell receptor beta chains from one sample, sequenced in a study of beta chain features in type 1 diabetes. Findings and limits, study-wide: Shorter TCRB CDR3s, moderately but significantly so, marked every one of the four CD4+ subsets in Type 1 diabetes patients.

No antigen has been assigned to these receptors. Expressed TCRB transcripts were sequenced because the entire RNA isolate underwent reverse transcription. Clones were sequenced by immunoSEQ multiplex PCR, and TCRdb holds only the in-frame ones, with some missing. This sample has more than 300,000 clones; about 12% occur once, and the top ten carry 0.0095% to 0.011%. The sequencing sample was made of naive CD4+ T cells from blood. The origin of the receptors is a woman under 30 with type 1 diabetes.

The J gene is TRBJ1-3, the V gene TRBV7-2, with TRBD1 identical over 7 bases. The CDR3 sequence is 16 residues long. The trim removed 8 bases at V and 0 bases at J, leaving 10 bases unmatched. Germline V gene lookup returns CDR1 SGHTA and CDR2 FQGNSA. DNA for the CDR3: TGTGCCAGCTCCATCAACAGGGGTCTCTCTGGAAACACCATATATTTT. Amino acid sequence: CASSINRGLSGNTIYF.

CDR3 bases: TGTGCCTGCCATTCCGGGACTAGCTCCTACGAGCAGTACTTC. Translating gives CACHSGTSSYEQYF. The rearrangement uses TRBV30 and TRBJ2-7, with TRBD2 matching 8 bases. V gave up 6 bases and J gave up 0 bases; unmatched junction bases: 7. CDR1 and CDR2 from the germline V gene are GTSNPN and SVGIG (reference sequence). This CDR3 has 14 amino acids. The full variable domain, with the rest looked up from reference TRBV30 and TRBJ2-7, is SQTIHQWPATLVQPVGSPLSLECTVEGTSNPNLYWYRQAAGRGLQLLFYSVGIGQISSEVPQNLSASRPQDRQFILSSKKLLLSDSGFYLCACHSGTSSYEQYFGPGTRLTVT.

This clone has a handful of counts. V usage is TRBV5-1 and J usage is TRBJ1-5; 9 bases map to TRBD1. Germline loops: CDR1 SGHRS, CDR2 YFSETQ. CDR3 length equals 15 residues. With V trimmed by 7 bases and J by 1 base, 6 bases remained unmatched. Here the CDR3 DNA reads TGCGCCAGCGGACCAGGGACAGGGAGCAATCAGCCCCAGCATTTT. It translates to CASGPGTGSNQPQHF.